This T cell receptor beta chain is drawn from a study of blood T cells in healthy people across ages. PCR was performed a second time for roughly 7 to 11 cycles using a sample-barcoded 5' primer and a J-beta primer mix. TCRdb reprocessed the 5' RACE reads with MiXCR, giving one entry per CDR3 protein. Of about 780,000 distinct CDR3 sequences detected, roughly 25% appear once; the ten largest clones hold over 2.5%. The CDR3 covers 14 residues. Trimming took off 3 bases at V and 6 bases at J, with 12 bases between the two ends. The authors isolated at least 7 million PBMCs per sample. The sample was also reused in another study, on T cells of mothers and their children.

The receptor comes from a boy aged 5-17 years in good health. Sequences were obtained from blood. The chain is built from TRBV12-3 or TRBV12-4 and TRBJ2-4; a weak D match, TRBD2 (6 bases). The CDR3 DNA follows: TGTGCCAGCAGTTTTGGGGACTTTTCAAACATTCAGTACTTC. As protein: CASSFGDFSNIQYF.